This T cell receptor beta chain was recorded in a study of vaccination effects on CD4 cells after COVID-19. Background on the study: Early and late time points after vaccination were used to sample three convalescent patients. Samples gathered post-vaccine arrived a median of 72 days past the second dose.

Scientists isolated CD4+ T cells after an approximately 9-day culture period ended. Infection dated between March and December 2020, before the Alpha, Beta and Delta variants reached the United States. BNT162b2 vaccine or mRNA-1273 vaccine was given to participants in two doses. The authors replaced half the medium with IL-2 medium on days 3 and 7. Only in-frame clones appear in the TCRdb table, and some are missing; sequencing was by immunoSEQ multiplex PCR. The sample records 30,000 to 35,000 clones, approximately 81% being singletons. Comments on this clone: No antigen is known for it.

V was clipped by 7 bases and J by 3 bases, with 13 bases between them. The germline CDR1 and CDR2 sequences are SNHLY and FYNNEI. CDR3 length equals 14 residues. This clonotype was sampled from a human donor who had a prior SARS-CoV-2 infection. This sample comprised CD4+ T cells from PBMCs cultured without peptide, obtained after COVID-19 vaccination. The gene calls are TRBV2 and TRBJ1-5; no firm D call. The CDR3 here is CASTSGRNNQPQHF. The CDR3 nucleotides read TGTGCCAGCACCTCCGGCAGAAACAATCAGCCCCAGCATTTT.